This TCR beta chain was recorded in a study of cytomegalovirus exposure and HLA in healthy donors. Broader study findings: A few chains tied to CMV proved CMV antigen-specific in vitro. In most subjects, TCR beta sequences reportedly gave accurate predictions of HLA-A and HLA-B alleles. TCR beta V- and J-gene trimming, according to a later analysis, was linked to a missense DCLRE1C variant.

Researchers ran the PCR with 60 Vbeta and 13 Jbeta primers. Here immunoSEQ multiplex PCR was the method, and the copy in TCRdb shows in-frame clones only, minus some. The table lists under 110,000 clones, 70% to 75% of them singletons. This clone was recorded once. Its matching antigen is unknown. The germline gives CDR1 SGHTA, CDR2 FQGNSA. V gave up 4 bases and J gave up 8 bases; unmatched junction bases: 7. The CDR3 covers 16 residues. This clonotype was obtained from a female donor in good health and CMV-seronegative. The V call is TRBV7-2, the J call TRBJ2-1; TRBD2 aligns across 14 bases. The sequencing sample was made of PBMCs. The CDR3 is CASSWTSGRSNDEQFF. The CDR3 DNA reads as TGTGCCAGCAGCTGGACTAGCGGGAGGTCAAACGATGAGCAGTTCTTC.